This T cell receptor (beta chain) originates from a study of blood T cell repertoires in COVID-19. Study details: Specimens from acute and convalescent COVID-19 originated in the United States, Italy and Spain. T cells, B-cell-depleted T cells, or PBMCs supplied cDNA or gDNA.

Comment on this clone: The same CDR3 can be traced to other DNA sequences in this sample.

CDR1 and CDR2 from the germline V gene are SGDLS and YYNGEE. J was trimmed by 2 bases and V by 2 bases; bases with no gene match: 4. The CDR3 loop spans 15 amino acids. In Seattle, patients joined the study during active infection and were tracked longitudinally. Sequencing used immunoSEQ multiplex PCR; TCRdb keeps in-frame clones, though not all of them. The sample includes approximately 260,000 clones, 90% of them seen just once. The sequence was obtained from a woman aged 60-75 years with COVID-19, enrolled during active disease. The sample comprised peripheral blood. The rearrangement uses TRBV9 and TRBJ1-5; TRBD1 agrees at 7 bases. This chain's CDR3 is CASSVDGQGNQPQHF. The CDR3 coding sequence is TGTGCCAGCAGCGTCGACGGACAGGGCAATCAGCCCCAGCATTTT.